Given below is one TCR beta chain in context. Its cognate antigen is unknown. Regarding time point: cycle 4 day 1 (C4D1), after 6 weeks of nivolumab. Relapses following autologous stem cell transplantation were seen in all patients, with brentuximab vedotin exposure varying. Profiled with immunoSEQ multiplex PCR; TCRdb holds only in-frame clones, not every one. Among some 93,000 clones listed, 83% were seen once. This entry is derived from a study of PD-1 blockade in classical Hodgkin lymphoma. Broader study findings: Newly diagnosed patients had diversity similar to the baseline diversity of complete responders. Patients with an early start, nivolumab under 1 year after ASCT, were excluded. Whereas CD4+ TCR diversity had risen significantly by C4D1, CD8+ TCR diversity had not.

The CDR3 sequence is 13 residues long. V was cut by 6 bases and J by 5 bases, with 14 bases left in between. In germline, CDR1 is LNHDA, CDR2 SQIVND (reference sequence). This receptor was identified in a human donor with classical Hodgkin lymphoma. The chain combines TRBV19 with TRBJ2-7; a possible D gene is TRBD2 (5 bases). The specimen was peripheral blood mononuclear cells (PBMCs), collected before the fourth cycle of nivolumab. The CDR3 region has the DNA TGTGCCAGTAGCCCCCGGGGATGGGACGAGCAGTACTTC. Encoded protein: CASSPRGWDEQYF.